These 17 T cell receptor beta chains share one sample of origin, sequenced in a study of cytomegalovirus exposure and HLA in healthy donors. This PCR relied on a set of 60 Vbeta primers and 13 Jbeta primers. TCRdb keeps only in-frame clones here, not all; method: immunoSEQ multiplex PCR. The table has approximately 190,000 clones, 80% seen once; the top ten hold 6.3%. Sequencing input: PBMCs. These TCRs come from a man between 40 and 49 years old in good health and CMV-seropositive.

V and J are TRBV27 and TRBJ2-3, with 8 nucleotides matching TRBD1. Germline V gene lookup returns CDR1 MNHEY and CDR2 SMNVEV (reference sequence). The CDR3 covers 14 residues. V shed 4 bases, J shed 1 base, and the junction held 1 base outside the gene matches. The CDR3 here is CASSSGQGTDTQYF. As DNA, the CDR3 is TGTGCCAGCAGTTCGGGACAGGGCACAGATACGCAGTATTTT.

This clone showed up just a few times. This chain joins TRBV7-9 and TRBJ2-7; 7 bases line up with TRBD2. In germline, CDR1 is SEHNR, CDR2 FQNEAQ (reference sequence). Unmatched junction bases numbered 16, after V lost 5 bases and J lost 3 bases. The CDR3 has 17 residues. The CDR3 protein is CASSDPPGGPSNYEQYF. The CDR3, as DNA: TGTGCCAGCAGCGACCCCCCGGGGGGTCCCTCGAACTACGAGCAGTACTTC.

This chain uses TRBV7-3 with TRBJ2-3; weak D call: TRBD2 (5 bases). Germline CDR1 is SGHTA and CDR2 is FQGTGA. This CDR3 region has 18 residues. V shed 3 bases and J shed 5 bases, with 24 bases lying between them. The CDR3 protein is CASSFRGSRESPRDTQYF. The DNA of the CDR3 is TGTGCCAGCAGCTTTCGGGGATCGAGGGAGTCCCCCAGAGATACGCAGTATTTT.

This clone was seen just once. This chain connects TRBV25-1 to TRBJ2-5; tentatively, D is TRBD1 (6 bases). The J call may be in error: the DNA end matches TRBJ2-7 better. The CDR3 length is 13 residues. Germline V gene sequence: CDR1 MGHDK, CDR2 SYGVNS. CDR3 loop: CASSEPTGSEQYF. For the CDR3, the DNA is TGTGCCAGCAGTGAACCGACAGGTTCCGAGCAGTACTTC.

V usage is TRBV7-6 and J usage is TRBJ2-1; TRBD2 aligns across 13 bases. Germline V gene sequence: CDR1 SGHVS, CDR2 FNYEAQ. V was clipped by 0 bases and J by 0 bases; unmatched bases: 5. The CDR3 is 19 amino acids. The DNA of the CDR3 is TGTGCCAGCAGCTTAGCGGAGACTAGCGGGGGGTCCTCCTACAATGAGCAGTTCTTC. It specifies CASSLAETSGGSSYNEQFF.

The rearrangement uses TRBV28 and TRBJ2-5, with D possibly TRBD1 on 6 matching bases. Germline loops: CDR1 MDHEN, CDR2 SYDVKM. CDR3 length: 14 residues. V was shortened by 5 bases and J by 4 bases, with 14 bases between the two germline ends. The CDR3 region is CASSRQVRGETQYF. CDR3 bases: TGTGCCAGCAGTAGACAGGTCCGGGGAGAGACCCAGTACTTC.

The rearrangement uses TRBV4-1 and TRBJ2-1, with D maybe TRBD2 (6 bases). Looked up from germline, CDR1 is MGHRA and CDR2 is YSYEKL. V was pared by 3 bases and J by 12 bases, with 30 bases between. The CDR3 runs to 18 residues. The chain's CDR3 is CASSQPLKRESSPTVQFF. In nucleotides, the CDR3 is TGCGCCAGCAGCCAGCCCCTTAAACGGGAGTCTAGCCCCACGGTGCAGTTCTTC.

The chain employs TRBV6-5 and TRBJ2-3, with TRBD2 matching 10 bases. Germline trimming cut 6 bases from V and 3 bases from J; bases unmatched to any gene: 6. Per the germline V gene, CDR1 is MNHEY and CDR2 is SVGAGI. The CDR3 extends over 15 amino acids. The CDR3 here is CASRTPSGGTDTQYF. The CDR3, as DNA: TGTGCCAGCAGGACCCCTAGCGGGGGTACAGATACGCAGTATTTT.

The V call is TRBV27, the J call TRBJ2-3, with no clear D. CDR3 length: 12 residues. Looked up from germline, CDR1 is MNHEY and CDR2 is SMNVEV (reference sequence). V dropped 6 bases and J dropped 4 bases, with 8 bases sitting between them. In DNA, the CDR3 is TGTGCCAGCAGGCGGCGGTCAGATACGCAGTATTTT. Protein sequence: CASRRRSDTQYF.

The chain is built from TRBV2 and TRBJ1-5; TRBD1 is a possible D gene (6 bases). The CDR3 is 13 residues long. Germline V gene lookup returns CDR1 SNHLY and CDR2 FYNNEI. V dropped 8 bases and J dropped 1 base, with 9 bases sitting between them. In DNA form, the CDR3 reads TGTGCCAGCCGGACAGAGAGCAATCAGCCCCAGCATTTT. Translating gives CASRTESNQPQHF.

The chain couples TRBV19 to TRBJ1-1; D is possibly TRBD1 (5 bases). CDR1 is LNHDA and CDR2 is SQIVND in the germline V gene (reference sequence). Trimming took off 3 bases at V and 9 bases at J, with 20 bases between the two ends. This CDR3 is 15 amino acids long. The CDR3 sequence is CASSIGPSGDSKAFF. CDR3 nucleotides: TGTGCCAGTAGTATTGGTCCATCGGGGGATTCAAAAGCTTTCTTT. The full variable domain, rest sourced from reference TRBV19 and TRBJ1-1, is DGGITQSPKYLFRKEGQNVTLSCEQNLNHDAMYWYRQDPGQGLRLIYYSQIVNDFQKGDIAEGYSVSREKKESFPLTVTSAQKNPTAFYLCASSIGPSGDSKAFFGQGTRLTVV.

The CDR3 region has the DNA TGCGCCAGCAGCCCAAGTACAGGGGGCAGCGGGGAGCTGTTTTTT. Its protein product is CASSPSTGGSGELFF. The J gene is TRBJ2-2, the V gene TRBV5-1, with 9 positions matching TRBD1. CDR3 length equals 15 residues. Germline lookup yields CDR1 SGHRS and CDR2 YFSETQ. The junction had 8 bases not matched to a gene; V was cut back by 4 bases and J by 7 bases. The variable domain in full, with the rest retrieved from reference TRBV5-1 and TRBJ2-2, is KAGVTQTPRYLIKTRGQQVTLSCSPISGHRSVSWYQQTPGQGLQFLFEYFSETQRNKGNFPGRFSGRQFSNSRSEMNVSTLELGDSALYLCASSPSTGGSGELFFGEGSRLTVL.

This clone was seen once. The chain recombines TRBV19 with TRBJ2-5; 11 bases are a match to TRBD1. The DNA end favors TRBJ2-7, so the J call may be wrong. The length of the CDR3 is 17 residues. The germline V gene has CDR1 LNHDA and CDR2 SQIVND (reference sequence). Here the CDR3 DNA reads TGTGCCAGTAGTAATCCGAGACCGGGACAGGGGGCCTACGAGCAGTACTTC. It yields the protein CASSNPRPGQGAYEQYF.

The rearrangement uses TRBV5-4 and TRBJ2-3; D perhaps matches TRBD1 (5 bases). This CDR3 spans 15 amino acids. CDR1 and CDR2 from the germline V gene are SGHNT and YYREEE (reference sequence). V lost 2 bases, J lost 2 bases, and 12 bases lay in between. CDR3 DNA sequence: TGTGCCAGCAGCTTCTTAGTGGGGCCCACAGATACGCAGTATTTT. This encodes CASSFLVGPTDTQYF. The full variable domain, with the rest looked up from reference TRBV5-4 and TRBJ2-3, is ETGVTQSPTHLIKTRGQQVTLRCSSQSGHNTVSWYQQALGQGPQFIFQYYREEENGRGNFPPRFSGLQFPNYSSELNVNALELDDSALYLCASSFLVGPTDTQYFGPGTRLTVL.

The V call is TRBV13, the J call TRBJ2-1, with D perhaps matching TRBD1 (6 bases). V dropped 4 bases and J dropped 7 bases, with 20 bases sitting between them. The CDR3 covers 16 residues. The germline CDR1 and CDR2 sequences are PRHDT and FYEKMQ (reference sequence). The CDR3 protein is CASSWNRVEVVNEQFF. DNA for the CDR3: TGTGCCAGCAGCTGGAACAGGGTCGAGGTGGTGAATGAGCAGTTCTTC.

This chain links TRBV11-2 with TRBJ2-1; 8 bases align to TRBD2. This CDR3 is built from 15 residues. Germline lookup yields CDR1 SGHAT and CDR2 FQNNGV. V lost 2 bases to trimming and J lost 6 bases; unmatched junction nucleotides: 6. The CDR3 spells CASSLIVTSANEQFF. The CDR3 region has the DNA TGTGCCAGCAGCTTAATTGTGACTAGCGCCAATGAGCAGTTCTTC.

The chain has TRBV7-3 and TRBJ2-7; a possible D gene is TRBD2 (5 bases). From germline, CDR1 is SGHTA and CDR2 FQGTGA. Between the trimmed V and J ends, which lost 7 bases and 3 bases, there was a span of 19 bases. The CDR3 loop spans 15 amino acids. The CDR3 DNA reads TGTGCCAGCAATCCCTCCCAGAGGGATTACTACGAGCAGTACTTC. Amino acid sequence: CASNPSQRDYYEQYF.